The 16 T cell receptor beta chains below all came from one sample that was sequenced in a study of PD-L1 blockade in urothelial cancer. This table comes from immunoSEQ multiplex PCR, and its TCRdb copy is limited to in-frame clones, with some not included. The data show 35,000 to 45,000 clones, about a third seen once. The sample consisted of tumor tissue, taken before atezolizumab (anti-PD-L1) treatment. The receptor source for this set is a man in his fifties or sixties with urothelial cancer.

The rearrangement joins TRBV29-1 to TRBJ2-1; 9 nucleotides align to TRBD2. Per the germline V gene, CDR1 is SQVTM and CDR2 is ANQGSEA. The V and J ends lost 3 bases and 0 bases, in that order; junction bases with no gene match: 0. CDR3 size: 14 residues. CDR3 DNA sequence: TGCAGCGTTGATAGCGGGGGCTCCTACAATGAGCAGTTCTTC. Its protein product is CSVDSGGSYNEQFF.

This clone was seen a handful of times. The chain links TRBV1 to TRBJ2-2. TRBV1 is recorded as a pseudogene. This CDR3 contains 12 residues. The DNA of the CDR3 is TGCGCCAGCAGCCTCACCACCGGGGAGCTGTTTTTT. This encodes CASSLTTGELFF.

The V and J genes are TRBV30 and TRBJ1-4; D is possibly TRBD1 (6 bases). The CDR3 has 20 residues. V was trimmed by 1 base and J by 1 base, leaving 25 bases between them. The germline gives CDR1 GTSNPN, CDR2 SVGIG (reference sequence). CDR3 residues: CAWSAGLGFGGVKTNEKLFF. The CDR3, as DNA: TGTGCCTGGAGTGCGGGGTTGGGTTTCGGGGGCGTTAAAACTAATGAAAAACTGTTTTTT.

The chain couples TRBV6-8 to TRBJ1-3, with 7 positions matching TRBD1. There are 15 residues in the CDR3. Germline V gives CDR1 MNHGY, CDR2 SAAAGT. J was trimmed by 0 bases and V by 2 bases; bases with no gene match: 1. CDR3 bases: TGTGCCAGCAGTTACGGGGACAGCTCTGGAAACACCATATATTTT. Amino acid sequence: CASSYGDSSGNTIYF.

CDR3 region: CASSVWGRETQYF. The CDR3 bases are TGTGCCAGTAGTGTGTGGGGGCGGGAGACCCAGTACTTC. The V gene is TRBV19, the J gene TRBJ2-5; a weak D match, TRBD1 (6 bases). Germline CDR1 LNHDA, CDR2 SQIVND (reference sequence). There are 13 residues in the CDR3. V shed 5 bases and J shed 5 bases, with 12 bases lying between them.

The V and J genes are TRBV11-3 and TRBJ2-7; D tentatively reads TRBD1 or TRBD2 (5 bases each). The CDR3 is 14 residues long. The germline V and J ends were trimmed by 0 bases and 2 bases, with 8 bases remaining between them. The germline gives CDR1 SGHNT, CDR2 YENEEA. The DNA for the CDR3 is TGTGCCAGCAGCTTAGAACGAGGGGCCTACGAGCAGTACTTC. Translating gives CASSLERGAYEQYF.

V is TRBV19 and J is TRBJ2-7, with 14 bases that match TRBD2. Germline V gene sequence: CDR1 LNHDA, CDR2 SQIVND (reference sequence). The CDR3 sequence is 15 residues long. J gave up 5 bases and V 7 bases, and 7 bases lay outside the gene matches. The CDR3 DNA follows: TGTGCCAGTAACGCCGGGACTAGCGGGAGAGACGAGCAGTACTTC. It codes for CASNAGTSGRDEQYF.

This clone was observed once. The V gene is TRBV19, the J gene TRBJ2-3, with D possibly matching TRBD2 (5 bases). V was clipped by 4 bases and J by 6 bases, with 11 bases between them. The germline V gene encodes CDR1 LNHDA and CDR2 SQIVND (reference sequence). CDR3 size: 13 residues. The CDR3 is CASSTDRGDTQYF. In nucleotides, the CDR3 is TGTGCCAGTAGTACCGACCGCGGGGATACGCAGTATTTT.

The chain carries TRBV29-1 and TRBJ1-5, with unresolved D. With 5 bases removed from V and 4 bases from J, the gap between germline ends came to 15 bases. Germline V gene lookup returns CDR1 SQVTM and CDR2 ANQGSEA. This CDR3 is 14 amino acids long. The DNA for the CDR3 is TGCAGCGTTAGGACTACCGGGATTAATCAGCCCCAGCATTTT. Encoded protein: CSVRTTGINQPQHF.

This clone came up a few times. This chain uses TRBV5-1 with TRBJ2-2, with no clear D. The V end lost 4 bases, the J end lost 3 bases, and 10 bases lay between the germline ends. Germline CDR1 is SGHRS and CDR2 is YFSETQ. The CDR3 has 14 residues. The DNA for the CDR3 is TGCGCCAGCAGCCCGAAGTGGGACACCGGGGAGCTGTTTTTT. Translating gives CASSPKWDTGELFF. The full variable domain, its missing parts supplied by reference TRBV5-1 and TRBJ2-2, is KAGVTQTPRYLIKTRGQQVTLSCSPISGHRSVSWYQQTPGQGLQFLFEYFSETQRNKGNFPGRFSGRQFSNSRSEMNVSTLELGDSALYLCASSPKWDTGELFFGEGSRLTVL.

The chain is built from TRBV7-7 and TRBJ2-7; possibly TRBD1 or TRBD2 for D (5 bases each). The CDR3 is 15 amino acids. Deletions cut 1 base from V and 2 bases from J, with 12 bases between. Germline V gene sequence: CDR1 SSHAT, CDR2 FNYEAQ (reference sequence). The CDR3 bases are TGTGCCAGCAGCTTAGAGGGTGGGGGTCCCTACGAGCAGTACTTC. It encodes CASSLEGGGPYEQYF.

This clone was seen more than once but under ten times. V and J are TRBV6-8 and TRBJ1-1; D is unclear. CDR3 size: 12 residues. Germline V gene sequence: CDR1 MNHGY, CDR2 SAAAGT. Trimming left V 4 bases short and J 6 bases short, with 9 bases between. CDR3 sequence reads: CASSLREAEAFF. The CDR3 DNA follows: TGTGCCAGCAGTTTACGGGAGGCTGAAGCTTTCTTT.

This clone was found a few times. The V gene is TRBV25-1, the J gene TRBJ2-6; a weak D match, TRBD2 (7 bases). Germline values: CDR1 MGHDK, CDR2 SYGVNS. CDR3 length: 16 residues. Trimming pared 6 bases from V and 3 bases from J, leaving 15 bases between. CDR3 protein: CASRRGGQGGANVLTF. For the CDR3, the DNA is TGTGCCAGCAGGAGGGGGGGCCAGGGTGGGGCCAACGTCCTGACTTTC.

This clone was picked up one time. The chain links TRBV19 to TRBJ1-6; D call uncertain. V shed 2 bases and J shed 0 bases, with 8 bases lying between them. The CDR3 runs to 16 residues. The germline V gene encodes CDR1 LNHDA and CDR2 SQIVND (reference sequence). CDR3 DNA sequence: TGTGCCAGTAGTATATCGGGAGCCTCCTATAATTCACCCCTCCACTTT. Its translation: CASSISGASYNSPLHF.

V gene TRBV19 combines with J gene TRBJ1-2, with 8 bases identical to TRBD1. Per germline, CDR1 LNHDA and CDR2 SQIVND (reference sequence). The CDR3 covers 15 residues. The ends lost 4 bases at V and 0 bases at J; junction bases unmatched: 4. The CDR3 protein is CASSKADRANYGYTF. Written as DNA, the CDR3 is TGTGCCAGTAGTAAAGCGGACAGGGCTAACTATGGCTACACCTTC.

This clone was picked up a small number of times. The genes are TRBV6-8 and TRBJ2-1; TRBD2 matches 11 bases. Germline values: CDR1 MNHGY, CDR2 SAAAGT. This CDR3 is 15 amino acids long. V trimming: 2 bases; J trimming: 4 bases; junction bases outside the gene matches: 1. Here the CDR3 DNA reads TGTGCCAGCAGTTACGGGACTAGCGGTTACAATGAGCAGTTCTTC. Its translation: CASSYGTSGYNEQFF.